This T cell receptor beta chain was profiled in a study of blood T cell repertoires in COVID-19. At the level of the study: Samples of COVID-19 (acute and convalescent) were obtained from the United States, Italy and Spain. PBMCs, B-cell-depleted T cells, or T cells provided the cDNA or gDNA that made up the material.

Using immunoSEQ multiplex PCR, the repertoire was profiled, and TCRdb retains in-frame clones only, with some absent. The sample lists some 310,000 clones, around 91% occurring once. Germline CDR1 is DFQATT and CDR2 is SNEGSKA (reference sequence). CDR3 length equals 12 residues. V lost 3 bases and J 5 bases, leaving 10 bases between the germline ends. What was sequenced was peripheral blood. The rearrangement joins TRBV20-1 to TRBJ2-5; a weak D match, TRBD2 (5 bases). This sequence was found in a middle-aged woman with COVID-19, enrolled during active disease. CDR3 residues: CSASSLGETQYF. CDR3 DNA: TGCAGTGCTAGTTCACTAGGGGAGACCCAGTACTTC.